This passage covers 3 T cell receptor beta chains from one sample sequenced in a study of blood T cell repertoires in COVID-19. Repertoires were generated with immunoSEQ multiplex PCR, while TCRdb's copy carries only in-frame clones and drops some. The data contain roughly 200,000 clones, approximately 80% of them seen just once; the ten biggest clones take up over 6.5%. The sequencing sample was made of peripheral blood. The receptors here all came from a woman between 40 and 50 years old with COVID-19, enrolled during active disease.

In this sample, this clone turned up once. The V gene is TRBV4-2, the J gene TRBJ2-7; D remains ambiguous. The V gene's germline CDR1 is LGHNA and CDR2 YNFKEQ. The CDR3 runs 12 residues. Trimming stripped 6 bases from V and 0 bases from J, with 6 bases between. For the CDR3, the DNA is TGTGCCAGCAGTCCTAGCTCCTACGAGCAGTACTTC. It yields the protein CASSPSSYEQYF.

The chain links TRBV5-6 to TRBJ1-1; the D gene is possibly TRBD1 (5 bases). V lost 1 base and J 4 bases, leaving 8 bases between the germline ends. Germline-derived CDR1 and CDR2 are SGHDT and YYEEEE. The CDR3 contains 13 residues. This CDR3 is CASSLRQSTEAFF. DNA of the CDR3: TGTGCCAGCAGCTTGAGACAGTCCACTGAAGCTTTCTTT.

The chain links TRBV5-1 to TRBJ1-1; D perhaps matches TRBD1 (6 bases). This CDR3 has 15 residues. V shed 0 bases and J shed 3 bases, with 12 bases lying between them. CDR1 and CDR2 (germline): SGHRS, YFSETQ. The CDR3: CASSLAPGEYTEAFF. In DNA form, the CDR3 reads TGCGCCAGCAGCTTGGCCCCAGGGGAGTACACTGAAGCTTTCTTT. The full variable domain, in which reference TRBV5-1 and TRBJ1-1 provide the parts outside the CDR3, is KAGVTQTPRYLIKTRGQQVTLSCSPISGHRSVSWYQQTPGQGLQFLFEYFSETQRNKGNFPGRFSGRQFSNSRSEMNVSTLELGDSALYLCASSLAPGEYTEAFFGQGTRLTVV.